This T cell receptor (beta chain) emerged from a study of blood T cells in healthy people across ages. Findings of the study overall: PBMC samples, being unsorted, prevented any conclusive comparison of naive and antigen-experienced cells.

Then a second PCR, running roughly 6 to 12 cycles, was carried out with a sample-barcoded 5' primer and a J-beta primer mix. MiXCR, applied by TCRdb to the 5' RACE reads, yields one record per CDR3 protein. The data show 1.5 million to 2 million distinct CDR3 sequences, around 42% seen once. In its sample, this clonotype was seen a few times. Its target is not known. Per sample, no less than 6 micrograms of total RNA were extracted. The V end lost 5 bases, the J end lost 7 bases, and 14 bases lay between the germline ends. Per the germline V gene, CDR1 is SGHTA and CDR2 is FQGNSA. This CDR3 region has 13 residues.

The chain links TRBV7-2 to TRBJ1-2; D is undetermined. Sequenced sample: blood. This sequence originates from a human donor in good health. The CDR3 loop is CASSPGGRRGYTF. CDR3 nucleotide sequence: TGTGCCAGCAGCCCCGGTGGGAGACGTGGCTACACCTTC.